This T cell receptor beta chain was identified in a study of cytomegalovirus exposure and HLA in healthy donors. PCR was performed using 60 Vbeta and 13 Jbeta primers. In the source study's methods: An analysis that came later counted approximately 76 million unique TCR beta chains, 10 million to 12 million shared. Method: immunoSEQ multiplex PCR; TCRdb's copy keeps in-frame clones and lacks some. D and trimming come from the DNA, and the V and J calls and clone size come from that table. The data show 45,000 to 50,000 clones, and the top ten clones hold 17%. The TCR sequence derives from a male donor in good health and CMV-seronegative. Sequenced: PBMCs.

The CDR3 region is CASSSYDTGQGANEQYF. DNA for the CDR3: TGTGCCAGCAGCTCATATGACACGGGACAGGGGGCCAACGAGCAGTACTTC. The rearrangement links TRBV7-6 to TRBJ2-7; 12 positions match TRBD1. Germline values: CDR1 SGHVS, CDR2 FNYEAQ. V lost 4 bases to trimming and J lost 5 bases; unmatched junction nucleotides: 12. The CDR3 totals 17 residues.